These 5 T cell receptor beta chains came from one sample sequenced in a study of graft-versus-host responses after intestinal transplantation. Assay used: immunoSEQ multiplex PCR; TCRdb lists only in-frame clones, some missing. The sample holds tens of thousands of clones, roughly 80% seen once. For these receptors, no antigen is known. The input for sequencing was unstimulated CD4+ T cells sorted from spleen or lymph node cells, taken before intestinal transplant. The receptor set was obtained from a human donor who received an intestinal transplant.

This clone was detected once. The chain carries TRBV5-8 and TRBJ2-5; the D call may be TRBD1 or TRBD2 (6 bases each). Trimming took 0 bases from V and 5 from J, leaving 20 bases between them. The germline V gene encodes CDR1 SGHTS and CDR2 YDEGEE. This CDR3 contains 17 residues. The CDR3 DNA sequence: TGTGCCAGCAGCTTGGAGCAGCTGGGGGGCGCGCGGGAGACCCAGTACTTC. Amino acid sequence: CASSLEQLGGARETQYF. The full variable domain, rest sourced from reference TRBV5-8 and TRBJ2-5, is EAGVTQSPTHLIKTRGQQATLRCSPISGHTSVYWYQQALGLGLQFLLWYDEGEERNRGNFPPRFSGRQFPNYSSELNVNALELEDSALYLCASSLEQLGGARETQYFGPGTRLLVL.

The V and J genes are TRBV19 and TRBJ2-2; a weak D match, TRBD1 (6 bases). V shed 4 bases and J shed 0 bases, with 21 bases lying between them. The germline CDR1 and CDR2 sequences are LNHDA and SQIVND (reference sequence). The CDR3 has 19 residues. Here the CDR3 reads CASSRALAWGLANTGELFF. The CDR3 DNA reads as TGTGCCAGTAGTAGGGCTTTGGCCTGGGGGCTTGCGAACACCGGGGAGCTGTTTTTT.

The rearrangement uses TRBV10-2 and TRBJ2-1; the D gene could be TRBD1 or TRBD2 (5 bases each). Trimming cost V 8 bases and J 6 bases, with 14 bases left between them. This CDR3 region has 13 residues. Germline V CDR1 and CDR2: WSHSY, SAAADI. The CDR3 sequence is CASGREKINEQFF. The CDR3 region has the DNA TGCGCCAGCGGCAGGGAGAAAATCAATGAGCAGTTCTTC.

This CDR3 is CASSLTSTWDEQFF. The CDR3 coding sequence is TGTGCCAGCAGCTTAACCAGTACATGGGATGAGCAGTTCTTC. The chain couples TRBV11-2 to TRBJ2-1; D is uncertain. Trimming left V 2 bases short and J 8 bases short, with 13 bases between. The CDR3 has 14 residues. The germline V gene encodes CDR1 SGHAT and CDR2 FQNNGV.

This sequence joins TRBV5-1 and TRBJ1-1, with TRBD1 identical over 8 bases. The CDR3 has 15 amino acids. Germline CDR1 reads SGHRS; CDR2 reads YFSETQ. Losses at the gene ends were 2 bases for V and 7 bases for J; bases not matched to a gene: 10. CDR3 residues: CASSLRQGAGGEAFF. The CDR3 nucleotides read TGCGCCAGCAGCTTAAGGCAGGGGGCGGGTGGTGAAGCTTTCTTT.